This entry describes one TCR beta chain. Its specificity is not known. Germline V lookup: CDR1 MDHEN, CDR2 SYDVKM. Trimming cost V 8 bases and J 4 bases, with 14 bases left between them. CDR3 length equals 14 residues. This sample is part of a study of T cell responses to AZD1222 COVID-19 vaccine. Broader study findings: The study found Spike-specific TCR breadth and depth rose after two AZD1222 doses. No day 14 peak samples; only post-peak repertoires were characterized.

Investigators merged groups given second doses at roughly 4 or roughly 12 weeks. Repertoires were generated with immunoSEQ multiplex PCR, while TCRdb's copy carries only in-frame clones and drops some. The sample records about 180,000 clones, 85% to 95% being singletons. This chain connects TRBV28 to TRBJ1-4; D is uncertain. The starting material was peripheral blood, obtained 28 days after the second AZD1222 dose. This sequence was found in an adult who received the AZD1222 COVID-19 vaccine. The CDR3 region is CASGGRAYNEKLFF. As DNA, the CDR3 is TGTGCCAGCGGTGGACGGGCCTATAATGAAAAACTGTTTTTT.